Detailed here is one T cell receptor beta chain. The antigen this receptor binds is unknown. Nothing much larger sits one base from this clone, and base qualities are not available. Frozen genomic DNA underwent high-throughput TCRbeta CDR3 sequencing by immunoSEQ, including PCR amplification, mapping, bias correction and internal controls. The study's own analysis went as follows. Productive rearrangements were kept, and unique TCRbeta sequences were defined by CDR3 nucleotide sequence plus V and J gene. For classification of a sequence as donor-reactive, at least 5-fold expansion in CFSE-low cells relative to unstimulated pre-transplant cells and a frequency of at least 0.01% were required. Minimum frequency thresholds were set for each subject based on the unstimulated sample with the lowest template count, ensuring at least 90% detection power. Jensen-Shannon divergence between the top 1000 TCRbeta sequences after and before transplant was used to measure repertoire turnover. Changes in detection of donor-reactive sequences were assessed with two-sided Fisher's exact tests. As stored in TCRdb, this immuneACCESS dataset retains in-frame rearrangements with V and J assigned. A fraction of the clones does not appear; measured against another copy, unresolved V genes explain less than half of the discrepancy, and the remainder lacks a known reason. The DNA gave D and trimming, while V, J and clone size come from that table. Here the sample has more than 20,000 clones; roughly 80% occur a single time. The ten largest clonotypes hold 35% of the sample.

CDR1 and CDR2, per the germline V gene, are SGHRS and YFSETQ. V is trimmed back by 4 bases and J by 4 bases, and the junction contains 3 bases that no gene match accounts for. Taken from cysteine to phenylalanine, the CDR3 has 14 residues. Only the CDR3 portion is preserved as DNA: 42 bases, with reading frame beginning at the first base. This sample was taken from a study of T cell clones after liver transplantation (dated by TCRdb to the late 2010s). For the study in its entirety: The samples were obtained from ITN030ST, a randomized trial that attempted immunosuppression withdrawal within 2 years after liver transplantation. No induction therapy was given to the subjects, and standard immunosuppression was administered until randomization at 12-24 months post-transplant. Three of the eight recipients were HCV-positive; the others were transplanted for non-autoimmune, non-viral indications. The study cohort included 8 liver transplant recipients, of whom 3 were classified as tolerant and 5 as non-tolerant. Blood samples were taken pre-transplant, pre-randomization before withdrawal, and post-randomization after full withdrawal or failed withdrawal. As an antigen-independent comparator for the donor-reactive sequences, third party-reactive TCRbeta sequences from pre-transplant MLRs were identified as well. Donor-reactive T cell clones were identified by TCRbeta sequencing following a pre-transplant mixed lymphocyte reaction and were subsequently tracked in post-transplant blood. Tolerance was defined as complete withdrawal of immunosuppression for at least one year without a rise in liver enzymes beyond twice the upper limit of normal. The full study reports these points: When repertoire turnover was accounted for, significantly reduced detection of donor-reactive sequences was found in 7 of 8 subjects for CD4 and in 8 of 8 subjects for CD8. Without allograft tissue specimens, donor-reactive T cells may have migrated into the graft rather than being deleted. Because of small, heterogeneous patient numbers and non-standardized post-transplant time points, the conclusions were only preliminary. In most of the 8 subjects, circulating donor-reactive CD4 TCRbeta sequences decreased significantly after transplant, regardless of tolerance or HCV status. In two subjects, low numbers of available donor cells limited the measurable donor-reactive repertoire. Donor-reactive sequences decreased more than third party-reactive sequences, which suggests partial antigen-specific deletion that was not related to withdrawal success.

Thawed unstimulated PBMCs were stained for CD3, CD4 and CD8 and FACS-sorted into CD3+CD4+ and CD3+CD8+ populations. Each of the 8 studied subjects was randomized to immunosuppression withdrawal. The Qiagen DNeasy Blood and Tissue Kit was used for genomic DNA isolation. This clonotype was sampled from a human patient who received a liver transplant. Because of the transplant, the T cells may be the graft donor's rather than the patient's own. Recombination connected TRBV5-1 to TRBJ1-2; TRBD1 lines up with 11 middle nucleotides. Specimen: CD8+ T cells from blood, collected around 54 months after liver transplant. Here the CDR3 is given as CASSRTGGGYGYTF. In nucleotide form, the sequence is TGCGCCAGCAGCCGGACAGGGGGCGGCTATGGCTACACCTTC.